The rows below give T cell receptor beta chains drawn from one sample of a study of blood T cell repertoires in COVID-19. The protocol was immunoSEQ multiplex PCR, while the TCRdb copy is restricted to in-frame clones and leaves out a portion. The sample lists 250,000 to 300,000 clones, 82% occurring once. Sample: PBMCs or T cells enriched from blood (not recorded which). The receptors come from a man in his forties or fifties who had been exposed to COVID-19. Each CDR3 is given with its conserved first and last residue. Fields, in order: V gene, J gene, D gene, CDR3 length, clone size, CDR3 DNA, CDR3 protein. The D gene is left open where the match is weak. Where a row states a size, it is once, few, many or the class of an expanded clone; other rows omit it.

>TRBV19|TRBJ1-4|TRBD1|18|-
TGTGCCAGTAGTTCAGAGGACAGGCCTCTGGCAACTAATGAAAAACTGTTTTTT
CASSSEDRPLATNEKLFF
>TRBV18|TRBJ2-2|-|13|-
TGTGCCAGCTCACAACAGGGAAACGGGGAGCTGTTTTTT
CASSQQGNGELFF
>TRBV11-3|TRBJ1-2|TRBD1|14|-
TGTGCCAGCAGCTGGGGGGACAGCCCCTATGGCTACACCTTC
CASSWGDSPYGYTF
>TRBV5-1|TRBJ1-3|-|13|-
TGCGCCAGCACCGCGGTGGAGGGAAACACCATATATTTT
CASTAVEGNTIYF
>TRBV6-5|TRBJ1-2|-|12|-
TGTGCCAGCAGTTATGCAGGGGATGGCTACACCTTC
CASSYAGDGYTF
>TRBV6-4|TRBJ2-1|-|11|-
TGTGCCAGCAGTCTGGGGGGTGAGCAGTTCTTC
CASSLGGEQFF
>TRBV30|TRBJ1-2|-|14|-
TGTGCCTGGAGTGTAGTCCACTCACGGTATGGCTACACCTTC
CAWSVVHSRYGYTF
>TRBV7-2|TRBJ2-5|-|14|-
TGTGCCCGAGGGCCCGATTCCGTGCAAGAGACCCAGTACTTC
CARGPDSVQETQYF
>TRBV5-1|TRBJ1-2|-|15|-
TGCGCCAGCAGCTTTCAACAGGGCCAGGAGTATGGCTACACCTTC
CASSFQQGQEYGYTF
>TRBV7-9|TRBJ2-7|TRBD1|13|few
TGTGCCAGCAGCCGACAGGGGATCAACGAGCAGTACTTC
CASSRQGINEQYF
>TRBV5-6|TRBJ2-3|TRBD2|15|once
TGTGCCAGCAGCTTGGGAGGGAGGGGCACAGATACGCAGTATTTT
CASSLGGRGTDTQYF
>TRBV2|TRBJ2-7|-|11|-
TGTGCCAGCAGGGAAACGGGGGAGCAGTACTTC
CASRETGEQYF
>TRBV7-8|TRBJ2-1|TRBD2|16|-
TGTGCCAGCAGCTTAGAAGCGGGAGGGCTTTACAATGAGCAGTTCTTC
CASSLEAGGLYNEQFF
>TRBV11-3|TRBJ2-5|-|11|-
TGTGCCAGCAGCCAAAGAGATGGCCAGTACTTC
CASSQRDGQYF
>TRBV5-4|TRBJ2-7|TRBD2|15|-
TGTGCCAGCAGACCAAGCGGGAGTATCGCCTACGAGCAGTACTTC
CASRPSGSIAYEQYF
>TRBV18|TRBJ1-2|TRBD1|14|few
TGTGCCAGCTCACCTGGACAGGGCGGCTATGGCTACACCTTC
CASSPGQGGYGYTF
>TRBV24-1|TRBJ2-7|TRBD2|11|-
TGTGCCACCAGTGAAGCGGGAAAGCAGTACTTC
CATSEAGKQYF
>TRBV27|TRBJ1-2|TRBD1|14|-
TGTGCCAGCAGTCCGGGACAGGGACACTATGGCTACACCTTC
CASSPGQGHYGYTF
>TRBV2|TRBJ1-2|TRBD1|11|-
TGTGCCAGCAGTGTCGACAGGGCGAATACCTTC
CASSVDRANTF
>TRBV6-1|TRBJ1-1|-|12|-
TGTGCCAGCAGTGAGCGTGGGCCTGAAGCTTTCTTT
CASSERGPEAFF
>TRBV19|TRBJ1-2|-|13|-
TGTGCCAGTAGGACAACGGGGATCTATGGCTACACCTTC
CASRTTGIYGYTF
>TRBV29-1|TRBJ1-5|-|14|-
TGCAGCGTCGTTACAGGATATAGCAATCAGCCCCAGCATTTT
CSVVTGYSNQPQHF
>TRBV15|TRBJ2-1|TRBD2|16|-
TGTGCCACCAGCAAACTAACTAGCGGGAGCTACAATGAGCAGTTCTTC
CATSKLTSGSYNEQFF
>TRBV2|TRBJ2-7|TRBD2|14|-
TGTGCCAGCACTCGTGCGGGAGTGTCGGACGAGCAGTACTTC
CASTRAGVSDEQYF
>TRBV5-1|TRBJ1-1|-|16|few
TGCGCCAGCAGCTCCGTCACTCGTGCCGGGTACACTGAAGCTTTCTTT
CASSSVTRAGYTEAFF